Included here is one TCR beta chain sequence, with context. The record originates from a study of blood T cell repertoires in COVID-19. Across the whole study: Samples of COVID-19 (acute and convalescent) were obtained from the United States, Italy and Spain.

The data were produced by immunoSEQ multiplex PCR, yet TCRdb's version contains in-frame clones alone and is incomplete. The data show under 350,000 clones, 86% seen once. V shed 5 bases, J shed 8 bases, and the junction held 10 bases outside the gene matches. This CDR3 spans 17 amino acids. The germline gives CDR1 LNHDA, CDR2 SQIVND (reference sequence). Across under 25 US areas, participants ranged in age from about 18 to 90 years. This receptor was taken from a woman in her thirties or forties with acute COVID-19. The specimen was PBMCs or T cells enriched from blood (not recorded which). This chain joins TRBV19 and TRBJ1-6; 12 positions agree with TRBD1. The CDR3 loop reads CASSLRQGTGGYSPLHF. The CDR3, as DNA: TGTGCCAGTAGTCTTCGCCAAGGGACAGGGGGCTATTCACCCCTCCACTTT.